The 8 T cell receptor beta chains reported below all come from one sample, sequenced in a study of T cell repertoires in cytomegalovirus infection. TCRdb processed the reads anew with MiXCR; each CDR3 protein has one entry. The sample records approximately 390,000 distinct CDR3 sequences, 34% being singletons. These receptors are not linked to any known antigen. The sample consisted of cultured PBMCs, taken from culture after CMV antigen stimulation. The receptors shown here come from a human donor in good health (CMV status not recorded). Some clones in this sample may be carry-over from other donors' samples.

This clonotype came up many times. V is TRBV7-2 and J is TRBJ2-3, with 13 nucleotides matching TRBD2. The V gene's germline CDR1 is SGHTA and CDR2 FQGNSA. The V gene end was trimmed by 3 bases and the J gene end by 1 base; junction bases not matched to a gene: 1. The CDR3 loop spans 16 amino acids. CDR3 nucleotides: TGTGCCAGCAGCTTTGGACTAGCGGGAGGCACAGATACGCAGTATTTT. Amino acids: CASSFGLAGGTDTQYF.

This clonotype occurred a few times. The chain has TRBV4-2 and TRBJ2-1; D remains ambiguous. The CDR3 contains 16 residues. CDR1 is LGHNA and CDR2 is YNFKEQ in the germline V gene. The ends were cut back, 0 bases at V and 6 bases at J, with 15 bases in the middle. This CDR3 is CASSQDMASMGNEQFF. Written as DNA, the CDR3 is TGTGCCAGCAGCCAAGATATGGCTAGTATGGGCAATGAGCAGTTCTTC.

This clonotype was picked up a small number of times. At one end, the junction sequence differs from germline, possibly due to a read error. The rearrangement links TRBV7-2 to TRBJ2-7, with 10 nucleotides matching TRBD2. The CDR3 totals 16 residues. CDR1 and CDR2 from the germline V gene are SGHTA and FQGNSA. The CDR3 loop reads CASTLRASGSKYEQYF. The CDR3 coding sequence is TGTGCCAGCACCTTAAGGGCTAGCGGGAGTAAATACGAGCAGTACTTC.

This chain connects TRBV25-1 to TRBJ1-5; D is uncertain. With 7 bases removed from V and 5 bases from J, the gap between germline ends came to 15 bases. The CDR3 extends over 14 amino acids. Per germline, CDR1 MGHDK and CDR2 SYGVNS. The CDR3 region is CASNSSGIDQPQHF. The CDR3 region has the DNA TGTGCCAGCAATTCATCCGGGATCGATCAGCCCCAGCATTTT.

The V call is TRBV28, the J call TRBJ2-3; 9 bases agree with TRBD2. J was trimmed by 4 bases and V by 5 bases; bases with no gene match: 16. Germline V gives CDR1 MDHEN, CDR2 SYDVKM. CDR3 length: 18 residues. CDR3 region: CASSPFSGSHNGADTQYF. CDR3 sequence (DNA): TGTGCCAGCAGTCCATTTAGCGGGAGTCACAACGGGGCAGATACGCAGTATTTT. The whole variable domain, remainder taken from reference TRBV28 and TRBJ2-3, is DVKVTQSSRYLVKRTGEKVFLECVQDMDHENMFWYRQDPGLGLRLIYFSYDVKMKEKGDIPEGYSVSREKKERFSLILESASTNQTSMYLCASSPFSGSHNGADTQYFGPGTRLTVL.

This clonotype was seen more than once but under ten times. CDR3 residues: CATRGLAGTAEQYV. CDR3 nucleotides: TGTGCCACCCGAGGGCTAGCGGGAACTGCCGAGCAGTACGTC. V and J are TRBV10-3 and TRBJ2-7, with 9 bases aligning to TRBD2. This CDR3 contains 14 residues. Germline-derived CDR1 and CDR2 are ENHRY and SYGVKD. V shed 10 bases and J 6 bases; nucleotides not matched to a gene: 13.

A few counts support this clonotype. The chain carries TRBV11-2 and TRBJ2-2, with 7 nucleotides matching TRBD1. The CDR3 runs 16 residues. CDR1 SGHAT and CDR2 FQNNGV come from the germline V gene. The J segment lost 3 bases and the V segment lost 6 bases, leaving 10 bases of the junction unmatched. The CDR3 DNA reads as TGTGCCAGCAGATCCTCAGGGGGAGCCTACACCGGGGAGCTGTTTTTT. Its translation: CASRSSGGAYTGELFF.

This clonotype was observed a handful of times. The CDR3: CAILLGDRDTGELFF. The DNA of the CDR3 is TGTGCCATCTTACTTGGGGACAGGGACACCGGGGAGCTGTTTTTT. The chain employs TRBV19 and TRBJ2-2, with 9 bases identical to TRBD1. Germline V gene lookup returns CDR1 LNHDA and CDR2 SQIVND (reference sequence). The CDR3 sequence is 15 residues long. V shed 10 bases, J shed 3 bases, and the junction held 9 bases outside the gene matches.